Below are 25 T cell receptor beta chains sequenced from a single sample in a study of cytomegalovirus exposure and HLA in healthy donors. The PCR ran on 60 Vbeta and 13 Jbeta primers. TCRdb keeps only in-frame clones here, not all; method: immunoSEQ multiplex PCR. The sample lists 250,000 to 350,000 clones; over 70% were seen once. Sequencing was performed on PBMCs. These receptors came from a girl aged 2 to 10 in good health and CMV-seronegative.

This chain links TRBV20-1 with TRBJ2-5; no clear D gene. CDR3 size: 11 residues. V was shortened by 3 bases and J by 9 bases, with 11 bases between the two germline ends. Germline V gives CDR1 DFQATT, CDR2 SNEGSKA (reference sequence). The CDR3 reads CSARGMASQYF. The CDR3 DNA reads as TGCAGTGCTAGGGGCATGGCGTCCCAGTACTTC.

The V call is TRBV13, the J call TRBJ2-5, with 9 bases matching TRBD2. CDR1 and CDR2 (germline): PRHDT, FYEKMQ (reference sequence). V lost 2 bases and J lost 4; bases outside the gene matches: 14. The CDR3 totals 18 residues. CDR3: CASSLYAGGPYNLETQYF. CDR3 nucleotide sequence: TGTGCCAGCAGCTTATACGCGGGAGGGCCCTATAATCTAGAGACCCAGTACTTC.

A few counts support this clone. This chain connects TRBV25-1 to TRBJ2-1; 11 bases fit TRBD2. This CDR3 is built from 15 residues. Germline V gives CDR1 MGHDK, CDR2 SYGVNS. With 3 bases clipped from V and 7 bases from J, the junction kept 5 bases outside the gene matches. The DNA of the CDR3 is TGTGCCAGCAGTGACACTAGCGGGAGACTTAATGAGCAGTTCTTC. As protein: CASSDTSGRLNEQFF.

CDR3 sequence reads: CASSIREGQADTQYF. Here the CDR3 DNA reads TGTGCCAGCAGCATCCGGGAGGGCCAAGCAGATACGCAGTATTTT. The chain links TRBV9 to TRBJ2-3, with 8 bases fitting TRBD2. V lost 4 bases to trimming and J lost 4 bases; unmatched junction nucleotides: 8. This CDR3 comprises 15 residues. Germline lookup yields CDR1 SGDLS and CDR2 YYNGEE.

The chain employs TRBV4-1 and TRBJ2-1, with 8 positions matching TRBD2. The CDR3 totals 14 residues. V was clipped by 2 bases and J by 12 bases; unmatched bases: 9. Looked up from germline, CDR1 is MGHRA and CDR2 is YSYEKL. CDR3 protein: CASSQNQRGGPQFF. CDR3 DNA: TGCGCCAGCAGCCAAAACCAACGCGGGGGGCCGCAGTTCTTC.

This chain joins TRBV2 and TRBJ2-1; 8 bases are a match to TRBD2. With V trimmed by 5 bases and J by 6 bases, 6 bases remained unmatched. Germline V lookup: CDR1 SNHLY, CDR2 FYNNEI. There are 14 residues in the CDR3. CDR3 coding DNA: TGTGCCAGCAGTTTTAGCGGGACTAGCAATGAGCAGTTCTTC. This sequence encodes CASSFSGTSNEQFF.

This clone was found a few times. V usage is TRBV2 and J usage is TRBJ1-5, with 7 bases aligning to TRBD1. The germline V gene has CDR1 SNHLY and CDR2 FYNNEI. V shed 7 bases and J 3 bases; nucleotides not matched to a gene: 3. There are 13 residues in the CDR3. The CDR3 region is CASTGGHNQPQHF. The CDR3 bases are TGTGCCAGCACAGGGGGACACAATCAGCCCCAGCATTTT.

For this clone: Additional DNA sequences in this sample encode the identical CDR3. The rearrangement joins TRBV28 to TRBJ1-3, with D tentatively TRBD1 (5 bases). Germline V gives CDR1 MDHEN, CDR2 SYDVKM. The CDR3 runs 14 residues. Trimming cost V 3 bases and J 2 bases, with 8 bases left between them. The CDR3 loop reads CASSLGGAGNTIYF. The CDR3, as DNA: TGTGCCAGCAGTTTGGGAGGGGCTGGAAACACCATATATTTT.

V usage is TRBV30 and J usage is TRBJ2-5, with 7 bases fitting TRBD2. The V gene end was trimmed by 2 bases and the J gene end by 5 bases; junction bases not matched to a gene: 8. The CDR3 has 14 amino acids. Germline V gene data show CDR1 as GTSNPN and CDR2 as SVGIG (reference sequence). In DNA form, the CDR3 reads TGTGCCTGGAGTATGGGAGGGCCCTCGGAGACCCAGTACTTC. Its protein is CAWSMGGPSETQYF.

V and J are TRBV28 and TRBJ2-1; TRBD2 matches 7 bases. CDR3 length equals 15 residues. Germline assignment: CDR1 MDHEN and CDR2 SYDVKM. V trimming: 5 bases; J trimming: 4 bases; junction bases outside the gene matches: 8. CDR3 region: CASSPPSGTYNEQFF. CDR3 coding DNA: TGTGCCAGCAGTCCCCCTAGCGGAACATACAATGAGCAGTTCTTC.

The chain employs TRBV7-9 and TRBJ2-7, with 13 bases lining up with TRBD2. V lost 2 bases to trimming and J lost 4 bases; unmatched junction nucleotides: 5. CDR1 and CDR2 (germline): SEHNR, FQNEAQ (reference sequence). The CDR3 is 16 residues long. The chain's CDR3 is CASSLTSGRAVYEQYF. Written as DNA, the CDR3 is TGTGCCAGCAGCTTAACTAGCGGGAGGGCCGTATACGAGCAGTACTTC. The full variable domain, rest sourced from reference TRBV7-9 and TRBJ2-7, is DTGVSQNPRHKITKRGQNVTFRCDPISEHNRLYWYRQTLGQGPEFLTYFQNEAQLEKSRLLSDRFSAERPKGSFSTLEIQRTEQGDSAMYLCASSLTSGRAVYEQYFGPGTRLTVT.

CDR3 sequence: CASSQEIGGRSTGELFF. CDR3 bases: TGTGCCAGCAGCCAAGAGATCGGGGGGCGTAGCACCGGGGAGCTGTTTTTT. The V call is TRBV14, the J call TRBJ2-2, with a weak D call TRBD2 (7 bases). V gave up 0 bases and J gave up 4 bases, with 15 bases separating them. Germline V gene lookup returns CDR1 SGHDN and CDR2 FVKESK. CDR3 size: 17 residues.

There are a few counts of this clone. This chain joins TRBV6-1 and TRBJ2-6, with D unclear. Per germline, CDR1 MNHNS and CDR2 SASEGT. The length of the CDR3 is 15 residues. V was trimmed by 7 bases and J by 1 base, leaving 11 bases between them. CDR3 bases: TGTGCCAGCACGCTAGGTTTGTCTGGGGCCAACGTCCTGACTTTC. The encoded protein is CASTLGLSGANVLTF.

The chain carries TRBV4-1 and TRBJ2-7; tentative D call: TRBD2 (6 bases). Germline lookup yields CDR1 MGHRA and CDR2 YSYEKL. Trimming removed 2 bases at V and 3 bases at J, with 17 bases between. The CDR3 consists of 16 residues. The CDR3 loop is CASSQLPGGLHYEQYF. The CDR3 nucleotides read TGCGCCAGCAGCCAACTCCCCGGGGGTCTGCACTACGAGCAGTACTTC.

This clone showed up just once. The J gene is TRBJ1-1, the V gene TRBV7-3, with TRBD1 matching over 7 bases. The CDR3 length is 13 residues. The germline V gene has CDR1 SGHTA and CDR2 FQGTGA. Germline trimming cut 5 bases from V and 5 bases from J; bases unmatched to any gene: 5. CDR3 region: CASSKGARTEAFF. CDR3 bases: TGTGCCAGCAGCAAGGGGGCGAGGACTGAAGCTTTCTTT. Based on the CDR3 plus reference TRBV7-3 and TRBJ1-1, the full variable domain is GAGVSQTPSNKVTEKGKYVELRCDPISGHTALYWYRQSLGQGPEFLIYFQGTGAADDSGLPNDRFFAVRPEGSVSTLKIQRTERGDSAVYLCASSKGARTEAFFGQGTRLTVV.

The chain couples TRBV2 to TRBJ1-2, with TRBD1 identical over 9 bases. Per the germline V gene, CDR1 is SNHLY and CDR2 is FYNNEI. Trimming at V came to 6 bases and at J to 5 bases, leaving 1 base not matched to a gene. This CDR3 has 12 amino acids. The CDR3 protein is CASRGTGYGYTF. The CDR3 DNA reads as TGTGCCAGCAGAGGGACAGGGTATGGCTACACCTTC.

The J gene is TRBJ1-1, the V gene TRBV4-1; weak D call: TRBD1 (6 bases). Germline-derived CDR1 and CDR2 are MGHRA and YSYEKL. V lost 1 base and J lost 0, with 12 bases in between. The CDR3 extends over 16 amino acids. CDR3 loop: CASSQASGTLNTEAFF. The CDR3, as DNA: TGCGCCAGCAGCCAAGCGTCCGGGACATTGAACACTGAAGCTTTCTTT.

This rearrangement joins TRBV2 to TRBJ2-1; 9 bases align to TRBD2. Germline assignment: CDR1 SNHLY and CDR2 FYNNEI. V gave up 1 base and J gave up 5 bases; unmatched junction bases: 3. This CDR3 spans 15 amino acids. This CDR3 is CASSEELAGDNEQFF. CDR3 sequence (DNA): TGTGCCAGCAGTGAAGAACTAGCGGGCGACAATGAGCAGTTCTTC.

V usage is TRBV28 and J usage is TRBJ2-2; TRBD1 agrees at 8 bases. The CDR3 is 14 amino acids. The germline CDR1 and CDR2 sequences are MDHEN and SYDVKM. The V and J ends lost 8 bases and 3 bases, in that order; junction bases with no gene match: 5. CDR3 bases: TGTGCCAGCCAGACAGGGGTACACACCGGGGAGCTGTTTTTT. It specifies CASQTGVHTGELFF.

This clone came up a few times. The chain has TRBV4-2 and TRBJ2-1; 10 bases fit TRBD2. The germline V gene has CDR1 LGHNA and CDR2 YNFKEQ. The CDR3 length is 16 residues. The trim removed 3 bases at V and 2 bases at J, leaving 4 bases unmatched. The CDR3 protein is CASSQVTSGTYNEQFF. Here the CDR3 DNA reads TGTGCCAGCAGCCAGGTTACTAGCGGGACCTACAATGAGCAGTTCTTC.

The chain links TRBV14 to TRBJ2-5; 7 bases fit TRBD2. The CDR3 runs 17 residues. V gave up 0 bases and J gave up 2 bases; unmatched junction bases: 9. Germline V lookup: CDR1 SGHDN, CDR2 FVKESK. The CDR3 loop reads CASSQDLRGGYQETQYF. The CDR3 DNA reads TGTGCCAGCAGCCAAGATCTACGCGGGGGATATCAAGAGACCCAGTACTTC.

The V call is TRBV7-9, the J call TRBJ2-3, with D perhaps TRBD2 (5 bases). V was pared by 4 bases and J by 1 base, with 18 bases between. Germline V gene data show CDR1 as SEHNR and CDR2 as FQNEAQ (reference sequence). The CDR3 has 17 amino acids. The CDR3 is CASSYLSSGPRTDTQYF. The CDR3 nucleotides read TGTGCCAGCAGCTACCTATCAAGCGGACCGCGCACAGATACGCAGTATTTT.

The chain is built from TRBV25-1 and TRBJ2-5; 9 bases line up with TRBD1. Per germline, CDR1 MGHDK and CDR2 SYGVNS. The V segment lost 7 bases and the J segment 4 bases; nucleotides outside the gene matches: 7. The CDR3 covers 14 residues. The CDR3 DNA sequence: TGTGCCAGCAAAATTTGGGACAGGGTAGAGACCCAGTACTTC. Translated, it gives CASKIWDRVETQYF.

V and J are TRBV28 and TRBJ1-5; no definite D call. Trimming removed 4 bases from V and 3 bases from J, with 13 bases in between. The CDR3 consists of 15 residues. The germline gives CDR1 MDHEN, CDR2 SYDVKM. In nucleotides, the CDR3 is TGTGCCAGCAGTTCCCCCCCCGGACTCAATCAGCCCCAGCATTTT. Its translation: CASSSPPGLNQPQHF.

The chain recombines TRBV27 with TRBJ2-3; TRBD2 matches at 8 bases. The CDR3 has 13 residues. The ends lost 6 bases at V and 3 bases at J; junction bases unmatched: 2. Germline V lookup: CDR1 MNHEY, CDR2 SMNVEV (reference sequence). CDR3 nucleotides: TGTGCCAGCAGCGGGGGGGGGACAGATACGCAGTATTTT. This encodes CASSGGGTDTQYF.